A selection of T cell receptor beta chains follows, all from one sample in a study of cytomegalovirus exposure and HLA in healthy donors. Produced via immunoSEQ multiplex PCR; TCRdb's table is partial and in-frame only. The sample holds about 120,000 clones; about 66% are singletons and the top ten take approximately 1.5%. The sample taken for sequencing was PBMCs. These receptors were collected from a man aged 25 to 40 in good health and CMV-seropositive. Both conserved end residues are part of each CDR3. A D gene is named only where the DNA matches it firmly. Clone size appears in some rows only: once, few, many, or a class for an expanded clone.

V gene: TRBV2; J gene: TRBJ2-5; clone size: -; D gene: -; CDR3 protein: CASMYQETQYF; CDR3 DNA: TGTGCCAGTATGTACCAAGAGACCCAGTACTTC
V gene: TRBV7-9; J gene: TRBJ2-2; clone size: -; D gene: TRBD2; CDR3 protein: CASSFLGLAVNTGELFF; CDR3 DNA: TGTGCCAGCAGCTTCTTAGGGCTAGCGGTTAACACCGGGGAGCTGTTTTTT
V gene: TRBV29-1; J gene: TRBJ2-3; clone size: -; D gene: -; CDR3 protein: CSAVEGTQYF; CDR3 DNA: TGCAGCGCTGTGGAGGGAACGCAGTATTTT
V gene: TRBV18; J gene: TRBJ2-5; clone size: few; D gene: -; CDR3 protein: CASSLTRQSRGETQYF; CDR3 DNA: TGTGCCAGCTCACTCACCCGGCAGAGCAGAGGGGAGACCCAGTACTTC
V gene: TRBV27; J gene: TRBJ1-4; clone size: -; D gene: -; CDR3 protein: CASSRATGYEKLFF; CDR3 DNA: TGTGCCAGCAGTCGGGCGACAGGATATGAAAAACTGTTTTTT
V gene: TRBV28; J gene: TRBJ2-7; clone size: -; D gene: -; CDR3 protein: CASSLEADSREQYF; CDR3 DNA: TGTGCCAGCAGTTTAGAAGCGGACAGTCGCGAGCAGTACTTC
V gene: TRBV5-4; J gene: TRBJ1-2; clone size: -; D gene: TRBD1; CDR3 protein: CASSARSQGDYGYTF; CDR3 DNA: TGTGCCAGCAGCGCCCGTTCACAGGGGGACTATGGCTACACCTTC
V gene: TRBV5-1; J gene: TRBJ2-5; clone size: -; D gene: TRBD2; CDR3 protein: CASSLTIAGGYETQYF; CDR3 DNA: TGCGCCAGCAGCTTGACTATAGCGGGAGGATACGAGACCCAGTACTTC
V gene: TRBV5-1; J gene: TRBJ2-2; clone size: -; D gene: -; CDR3 protein: CASSLQGRGNTGELFF; CDR3 DNA: TGCGCCAGCAGCTTGCAGGGGAGGGGAAACACCGGGGAGCTGTTTTTT
V gene: TRBV5-1; J gene: TRBJ1-4; clone size: -; D gene: -; CDR3 protein: CASSLLSATNEKLFF; CDR3 DNA: TGCGCCAGCAGCTTGTTGTCTGCAACTAATGAAAAACTGTTTTTT
V gene: TRBV5-1; J gene: TRBJ2-5; clone size: -; D gene: -; CDR3 protein: CASRRNSYQETQYF; CDR3 DNA: TGCGCCAGCAGACGAAACTCGTACCAAGAGACCCAGTACTTC
V gene: TRBV30; J gene: TRBJ1-1; clone size: -; D gene: -; CDR3 protein: CAWSSKANTEAFF; CDR3 DNA: TGTGCCTGGAGTAGTAAAGCGAACACTGAAGCTTTCTTT
V gene: TRBV5-4; J gene: TRBJ2-1; clone size: -; D gene: -; CDR3 protein: CASSSSPGRDNEQLF; CDR3 DNA: TGTGCCAGCAGCTCCTCCCCTGGGAGGGACAATGAGCAGCTCTTC
V gene: TRBV5-4; J gene: TRBJ1-1; clone size: -; D gene: -; CDR3 protein: CASTPGGERTEAFF; CDR3 DNA: TGTGCCAGCACCCCGGGGGGGGAGAGGACTGAAGCTTTCTTT
V gene: TRBV27; J gene: TRBJ2-7; clone size: -; D gene: TRBD1; CDR3 protein: CASRRDRGSYEQYF; CDR3 DNA: TGTGCCAGCAGACGGGACAGGGGGTCCTACGAGCAGTACTTC
V gene: TRBV4-3; J gene: TRBJ2-2; clone size: -; D gene: TRBD1; CDR3 protein: CASSQDPGGADTGELFF; CDR3 DNA: TGCGCCAGCAGCCAGGATCCAGGGGGCGCGGACACCGGGGAGCTGTTTTTT